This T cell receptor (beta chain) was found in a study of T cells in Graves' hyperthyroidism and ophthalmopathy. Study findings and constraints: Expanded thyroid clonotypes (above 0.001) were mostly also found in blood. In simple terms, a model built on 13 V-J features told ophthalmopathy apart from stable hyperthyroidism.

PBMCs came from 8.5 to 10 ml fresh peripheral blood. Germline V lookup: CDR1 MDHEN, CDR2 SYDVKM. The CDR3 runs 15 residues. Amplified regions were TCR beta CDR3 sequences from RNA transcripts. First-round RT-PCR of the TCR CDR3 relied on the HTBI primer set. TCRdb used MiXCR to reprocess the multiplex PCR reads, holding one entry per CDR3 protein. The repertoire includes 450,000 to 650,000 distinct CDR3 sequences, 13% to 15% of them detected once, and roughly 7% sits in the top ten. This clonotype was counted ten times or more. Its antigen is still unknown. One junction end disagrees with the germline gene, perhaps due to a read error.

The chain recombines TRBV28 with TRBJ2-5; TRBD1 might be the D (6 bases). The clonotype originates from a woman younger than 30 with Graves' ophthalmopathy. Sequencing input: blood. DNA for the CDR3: TGTGCCAGCAGCTTATACAGGGATCGGGAAGAGACCCAGTACTTC. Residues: CASSLYRDREETQYF.